This T cell receptor (beta chain) was observed in a study of shared T cell receptors in the human thymus. In germline, CDR1 is ENHRY, CDR2 SYGVKD. The CDR3 is made up of 13 amino acids. Unmatched junction bases numbered 5, after V lost 10 bases and J lost 6 bases. This clone was seen a handful of times. Sequencing used immunoSEQ multiplex PCR; TCRdb keeps in-frame clones, though not all of them. The sample shows roughly 700,000 clones, more than 75% of them seen only once. These same records also appear under a second study, on human thymus T cells. That source adds: Thymus pieces cut out during corrective heart surgery were the tissue that was used. Thymic and blood repertoires seemed to show skewed V and J gene use.

The rearrangement joins TRBV10-3 to TRBJ2-5, with 13 bases lining up with TRBD2. Sequences were obtained from thymocytes. The TCR originated in a boy less than two years old with a congenital heart defect. The CDR3 DNA follows: TGTGCCACCACTAGCGGGAGGGTTAAGACCCAGTACTTC. Translation gives CATTSGRVKTQYF.